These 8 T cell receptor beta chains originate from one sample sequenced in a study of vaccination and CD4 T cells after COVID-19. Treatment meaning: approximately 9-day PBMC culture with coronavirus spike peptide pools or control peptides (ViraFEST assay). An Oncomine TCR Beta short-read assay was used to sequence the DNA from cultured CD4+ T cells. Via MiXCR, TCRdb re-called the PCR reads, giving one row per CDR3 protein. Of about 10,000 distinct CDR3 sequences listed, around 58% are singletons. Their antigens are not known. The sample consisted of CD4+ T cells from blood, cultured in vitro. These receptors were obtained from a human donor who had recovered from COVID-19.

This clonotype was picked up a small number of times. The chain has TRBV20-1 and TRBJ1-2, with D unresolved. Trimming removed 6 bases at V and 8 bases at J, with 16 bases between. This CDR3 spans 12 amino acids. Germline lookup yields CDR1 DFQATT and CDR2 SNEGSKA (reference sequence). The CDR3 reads CSAPHVGVGYTF. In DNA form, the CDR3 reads TGCAGTGCGCCACATGTCGGGGTCGGCTACACCTTC.

Here the CDR3 DNA reads TGTGCCAGCAGCTTACCCCGGGCGGAGGTGGTAGATACGCAGTATTTT. This encodes CASSLPRAEVVDTQYF. The chain combines TRBV7-9 with TRBJ2-3; weak D call: TRBD2 (5 bases). V lost 2 bases to trimming and J lost 5 bases, with 17 bases between them. The CDR3 length is 16 residues. Germline V gene data show CDR1 as SEHNR and CDR2 as FQNEAQ (reference sequence). Complete variable domain (other parts from reference TRBV7-9 and TRBJ2-3): DTGVSQNPRHKITKRGQNVTFRCDPISEHNRLYWYRQTLGQGPEFLTYFQNEAQLEKSRLLSDRFSAERPKGSFSTLEIQRTEQGDSAMYLCASSLPRAEVVDTQYFGPGTRLTVL.

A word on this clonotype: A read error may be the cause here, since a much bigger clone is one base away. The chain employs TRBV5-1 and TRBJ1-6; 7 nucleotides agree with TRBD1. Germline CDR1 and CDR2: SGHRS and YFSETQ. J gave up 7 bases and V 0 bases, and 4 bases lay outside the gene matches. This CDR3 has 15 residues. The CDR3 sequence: CASSLAGTENSPLHF. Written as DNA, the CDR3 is TGCGCCAGCAGCTTGGCCGGGACAGAGAATTCACCCCTCCACTTT.

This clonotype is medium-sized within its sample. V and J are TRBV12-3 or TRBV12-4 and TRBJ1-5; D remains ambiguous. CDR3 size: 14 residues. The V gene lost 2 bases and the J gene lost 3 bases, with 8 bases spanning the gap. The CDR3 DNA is TGTGCCAGCAGTTTACGGGGTCTCAATCAGCCCCAGCATTTT. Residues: CASSLRGLNQPQHF.

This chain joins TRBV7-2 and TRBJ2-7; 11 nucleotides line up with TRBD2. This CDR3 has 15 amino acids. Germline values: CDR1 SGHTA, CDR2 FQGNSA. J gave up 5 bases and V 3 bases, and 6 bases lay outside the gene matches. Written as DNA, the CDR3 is TGTGCCAGCAGCTTTACTAGCGGGAGTGCCCACGAGCAGTACTTC. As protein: CASSFTSGSAHEQYF.

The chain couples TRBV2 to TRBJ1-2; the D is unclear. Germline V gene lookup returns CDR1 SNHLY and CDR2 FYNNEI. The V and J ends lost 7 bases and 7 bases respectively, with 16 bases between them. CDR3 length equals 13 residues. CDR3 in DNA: TGTGCCAGCATAGCAGTCCCTCGGGGTGGCTACACCTTC. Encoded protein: CASIAVPRGGYTF.

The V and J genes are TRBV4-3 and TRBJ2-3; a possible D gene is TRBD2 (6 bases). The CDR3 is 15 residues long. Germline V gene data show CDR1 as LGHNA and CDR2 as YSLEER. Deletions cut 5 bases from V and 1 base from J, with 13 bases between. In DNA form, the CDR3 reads TGCGCCAGCAGCGTACGGGAGACTGGCACAGATACGCAGTATTTT. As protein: CASSVRETGTDTQYF.

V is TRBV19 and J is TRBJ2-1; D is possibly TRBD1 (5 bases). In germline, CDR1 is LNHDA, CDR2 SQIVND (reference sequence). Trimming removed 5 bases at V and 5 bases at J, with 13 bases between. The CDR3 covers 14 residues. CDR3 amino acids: CASSQQGLDNEQFF. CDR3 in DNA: TGTGCCAGTAGTCAGCAGGGTTTAGACAATGAGCAGTTCTTC.